These 10 T cell receptor beta chains came from one sample sequenced in a study of blood T cell repertoires in COVID-19. This table comes from immunoSEQ multiplex PCR, and its TCRdb copy is limited to in-frame clones, with some not included. The sample lists roughly 300,000 clones, over 75% occurring once. The sequenced sample was peripheral blood. Receptor source: a human donor in a cohort sampled during active COVID-19.

V is TRBV3-1 (or the pseudogene TRBV3-2) and J is TRBJ2-5; 8 bases map to TRBD2. After removal of 3 bases from V and 0 bases from J, the junction contained 3 bases not matched to a gene. Germline CDR1 reads LGHDT; CDR2 reads YNNKEL (reference sequence). The CDR3 sequence is 15 residues long. The CDR3 DNA is TGTGCCAGCAGCCAGACTAGCGAGTACCAAGAGACCCAGTACTTC. As protein: CASSQTSEYQETQYF.

This sequence joins TRBV15 and TRBJ1-1; D uncertain. Germline CDR1 and CDR2: LNHNV and YYDKDF (reference sequence). V lost 9 bases, J lost 5 bases, and 13 bases lay in between. This CDR3 region has 12 residues. The CDR3 DNA follows: TGTGCCACTTACGGCACGGGTACTGAAGCTTTCTTT. As protein: CATYGTGTEAFF.

The chain combines TRBV15 with TRBJ1-4; TRBD1 might be the D (5 bases). The CDR3 totals 16 residues. V was pared by 3 bases and J by 0 bases, with 11 bases between. Germline assignment: CDR1 LNHNV and CDR2 YYDKDF (reference sequence). The CDR3 nucleotides read TGTGCCACCAGCAGGGGTGACAGTGCAACTAATGAAAAACTGTTTTTT. Protein: CATSRGDSATNEKLFF. Complete variable domain (other parts from reference TRBV15 and TRBJ1-4): DAMVIQNPRYQVTQFGKPVTLSCSQTLNHNVMYWYQQKSSQAPKLLFHYYDKDFNNEADTPDNFQSRRPNTSFCFLDIRSPGLGDTAMYLCATSRGDSATNEKLFFGSGTQLSVL.

The J gene is TRBJ1-2, the V gene TRBV4-3; 8 nucleotides align to TRBD1. There are 16 residues in the CDR3. With 0 bases clipped from V and 5 bases from J, the junction kept 8 bases outside the gene matches. Per germline, CDR1 LGHNA and CDR2 YSLEER. The CDR3 nucleotides are TGCGCCAGCAGCCAAGAATGGAACAGGGGGAGATATGGCTACACCTTC. This gives the protein CASSQEWNRGRYGYTF.

This chain links TRBV3-1 (or the pseudogene TRBV3-2) with TRBJ1-6, with D possibly TRBD1 on 6 matching bases. The CDR3 is made up of 12 amino acids. Germline CDR1 LGHDT, CDR2 YNNKEL (reference sequence). V gave up 5 bases and J gave up 13 bases, with 12 bases separating them. The CDR3 loop reads CASSDAGAPLHF. The CDR3 DNA reads TGTGCCAGCAGCGATGCAGGGGCCCCCCTCCACTTT.

V is TRBV25-1 and J is TRBJ1-1, with D possibly being TRBD1 (5 bases). CDR1 is MGHDK, CDR2 SYGVNS, per germline. V was shortened by 6 bases and J by 8 bases, with 13 bases between the two germline ends. The CDR3 extends over 12 amino acids. CDR3 protein: CASSKLQGEAFF. The CDR3 coding sequence is TGTGCCAGCAGCAAATTGCAGGGAGAAGCTTTCTTT.

The rearrangement links TRBV12-3 or TRBV12-4 to TRBJ2-1; D remains unclear. This CDR3 spans 12 amino acids. V lost 10 bases, J lost 5 bases, and 12 bases lay in between. The CDR3 DNA is TGTGCCACCCACTCATTAAACAATGAGCAGTTCTTC. Its translation is CATHSLNNEQFF.

The chain uses TRBV25-1 and TRBJ1-1; D is unresolved. CDR3 length: 12 amino acids. CDR1 and CDR2 (germline): MGHDK, SYGVNS. Trimming shortened V by 4 bases and J by 5 bases, and 8 bases separated the two germline ends. The CDR3 bases are TGTGCCAGCAGTGGTTTGAGAACTGAAGCTTTCTTT. Translating it yields CASSGLRTEAFF.

The chain combines TRBV4-2 with TRBJ1-2, with no clear D. The CDR3 covers 14 residues. The V gene's germline CDR1 is LGHNA and CDR2 YNFKEQ. V lost 4 bases and J lost 4, with 13 bases in between. CDR3 in DNA: TGTGCCAGCAGCCCCCGGTTGTCCGGCTATGGCTACACCTTC. Translated, it gives CASSPRLSGYGYTF.

The V gene is TRBV19, the J gene TRBJ2-7; possibly TRBD1 for D (6 bases). The CDR3 consists of 14 residues. Germline V lookup: CDR1 LNHDA, CDR2 SQIVND (reference sequence). Trimming stripped 5 bases from V and 0 bases from J, with 11 bases between. The CDR3: CASSSTGYSYEQYF. The CDR3 nucleotides are TGTGCCAGTAGTTCGACAGGCTACTCCTACGAGCAGTACTTC.